This T cell receptor beta chain originates from a study of blood T cell repertoires in COVID-19. About the research overall: COVID-19 samples from acute and convalescent phases originated in the United States, Italy and Spain. T cells, B-cell-depleted T cells, or PBMCs provided the cDNA or gDNA that served as material.

V shed 3 bases, J shed 7 bases, and the junction held 5 bases outside the gene matches. The CDR3 consists of 13 residues. From germline, CDR1 is SGHAT and CDR2 FQNNGV. As processed by the authors: Cell counts per sample came from amplifying reference gene primers. Generated by immunoSEQ multiplex PCR, the TCRdb table keeps only in-frame clones and is missing some. The D gene and trimming were derived from the DNA, and the V and J assignments and clone size from that table. The profile shows under 300,000 clones, 84% of them singletons. The chain couples TRBV11-2 to TRBJ1-1, with 7 bases identical to TRBD1. The sequenced sample consisted of peripheral blood. This receptor was taken from a woman between 40 and 50 years old who had recovered from COVID-19. The CDR3 sequence is CASSFEGAGEAFF. As DNA, the CDR3 is TGTGCCAGCAGCTTTGAGGGGGCCGGTGAAGCTTTCTTT.